This record concerns one TCR beta chain sequence. Its matching antigen is unknown. The record originates from a study of beta chain features in type 1 diabetes. Across the whole study: The patients were much like the healthy donors in age, gender and cell yields. Notes on the study in general: Unsettled here was the matter of whether HLA type influences TCRB rearrangement. Patients' naive, central memory and Treg TCRB repertoires seemed closer to one another than those of healthy donors.

Isolated RNA was reverse transcribed in full, so expressed TCRB transcripts were sequenced. Deep immunoSEQ sequencing covered naive, central memory and regulatory T cell samples. The data were produced by immunoSEQ multiplex PCR, yet TCRdb's version contains in-frame clones alone and is incomplete. The sample records around 300,000 clones, roughly 15% being singletons. The CDR3 spans 13 residues. Germline CDR1 and CDR2: KGHSH and LQKENI. Deletions cut 4 bases from V and 1 base from J, with 8 bases between. The V and J genes are TRBV18 and TRBJ2-7; D might be TRBD2 (5 bases). Sequenced material: central memory CD4+ T cells from blood. This TCR was recovered from a man between 25 and 39 years old in good health. CDR3 protein: CASSLRTSYEQYF. CDR3 sequence (DNA): TGTGCCAGCTCACTCCGGACTTCCTACGAGCAGTACTTC.